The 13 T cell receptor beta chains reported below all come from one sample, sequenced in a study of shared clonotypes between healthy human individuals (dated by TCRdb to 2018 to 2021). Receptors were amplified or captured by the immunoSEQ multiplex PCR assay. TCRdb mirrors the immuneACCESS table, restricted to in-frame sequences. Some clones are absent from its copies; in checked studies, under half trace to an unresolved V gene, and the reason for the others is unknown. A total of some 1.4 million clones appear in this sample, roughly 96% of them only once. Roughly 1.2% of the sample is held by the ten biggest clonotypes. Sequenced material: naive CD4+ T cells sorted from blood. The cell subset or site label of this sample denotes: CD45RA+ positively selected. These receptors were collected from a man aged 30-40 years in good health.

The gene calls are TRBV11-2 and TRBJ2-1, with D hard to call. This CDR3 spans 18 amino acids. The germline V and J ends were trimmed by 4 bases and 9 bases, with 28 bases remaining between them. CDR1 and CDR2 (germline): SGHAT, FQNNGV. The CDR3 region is CASSSFPRTFPSVGEQFF. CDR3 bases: TGTGCCAGCAGCTCATTTCCTCGGACGTTTCCCTCCGTTGGTGAGCAGTTCTTC. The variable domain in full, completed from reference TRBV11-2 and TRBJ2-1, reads EAGVAQSPRYKIIEKRQSVAFWCNPISGHATLYWYQQILGQGPKLLIQFQNNGVVDDSQLPKDRFSAERLKGVDSTLKIQPAKLEDSAVYLCASSSFPRTFPSVGEQFFGPGTRLTVL.

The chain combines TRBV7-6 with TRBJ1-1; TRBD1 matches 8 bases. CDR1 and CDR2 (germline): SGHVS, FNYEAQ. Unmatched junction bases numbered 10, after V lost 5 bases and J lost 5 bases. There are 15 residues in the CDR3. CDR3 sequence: CASSPRTGSYTEAFF. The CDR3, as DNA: TGTGCCAGCAGCCCTCGGACAGGGTCGTATACTGAAGCTTTCTTT. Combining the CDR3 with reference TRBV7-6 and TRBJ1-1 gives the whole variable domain GAGVSQSPRYKVTKRGQDVALRCDPISGHVSLYWYRQALGQGPEFLTYFNYEAQQDKSGLPNDRFSAERPEGSISTLTIQRTEQRDSAMYRCASSPRTGSYTEAFFGQGTRLTVV.

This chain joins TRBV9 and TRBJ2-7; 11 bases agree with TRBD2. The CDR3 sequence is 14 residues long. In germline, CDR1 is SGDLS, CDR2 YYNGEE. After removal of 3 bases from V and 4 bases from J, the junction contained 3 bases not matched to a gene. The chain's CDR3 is CASSETSGTYEQYF. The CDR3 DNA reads TGTGCCAGCAGCGAGACTAGCGGGACATACGAGCAGTACTTC.

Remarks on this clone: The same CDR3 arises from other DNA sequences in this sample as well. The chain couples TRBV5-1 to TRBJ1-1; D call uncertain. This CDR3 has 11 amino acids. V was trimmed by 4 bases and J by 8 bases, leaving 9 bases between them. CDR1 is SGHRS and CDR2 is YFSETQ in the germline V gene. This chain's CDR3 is CASSLGGEAFF. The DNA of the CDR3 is TGCGCCAGCAGCCTCGGAGGGGAAGCTTTCTTT.

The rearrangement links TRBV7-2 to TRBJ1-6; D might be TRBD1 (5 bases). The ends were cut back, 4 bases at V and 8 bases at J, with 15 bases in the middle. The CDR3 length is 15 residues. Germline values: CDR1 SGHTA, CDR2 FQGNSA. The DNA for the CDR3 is TGTGCCAGCAGCTCTTTTTCAGGGTCGCATTCACCCCTCCACTTT. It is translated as CASSSFSGSHSPLHF.

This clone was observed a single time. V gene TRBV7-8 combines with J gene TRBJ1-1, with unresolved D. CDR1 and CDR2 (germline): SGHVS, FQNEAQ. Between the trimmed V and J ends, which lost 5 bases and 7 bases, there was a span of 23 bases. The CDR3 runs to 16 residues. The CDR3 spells CASSVRAGLKANEAFF. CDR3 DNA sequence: TGTGCCAGCAGCGTGAGGGCTGGACTGAAGGCCAATGAAGCTTTCTTT.

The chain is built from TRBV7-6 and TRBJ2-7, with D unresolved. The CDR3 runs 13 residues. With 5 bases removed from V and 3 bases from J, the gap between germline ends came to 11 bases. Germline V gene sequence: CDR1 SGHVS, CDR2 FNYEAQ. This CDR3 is CASSATSGYEQYF. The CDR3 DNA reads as TGTGCCAGCAGCGCAACATCTGGCTACGAGCAGTACTTC. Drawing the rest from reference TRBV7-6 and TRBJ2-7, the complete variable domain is GAGVSQSPRYKVTKRGQDVALRCDPISGHVSLYWYRQALGQGPEFLTYFNYEAQQDKSGLPNDRFSAERPEGSISTLTIQRTEQRDSAMYRCASSATSGYEQYFGPGTRLTVT.

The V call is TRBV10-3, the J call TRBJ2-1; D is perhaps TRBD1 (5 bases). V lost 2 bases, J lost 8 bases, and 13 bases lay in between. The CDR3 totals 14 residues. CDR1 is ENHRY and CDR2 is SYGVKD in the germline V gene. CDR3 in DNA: TGTGCCATCAGTGAGCGCCTGGGGCTCGATGAGCAGTTCTTC. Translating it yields CAISERLGLDEQFF.

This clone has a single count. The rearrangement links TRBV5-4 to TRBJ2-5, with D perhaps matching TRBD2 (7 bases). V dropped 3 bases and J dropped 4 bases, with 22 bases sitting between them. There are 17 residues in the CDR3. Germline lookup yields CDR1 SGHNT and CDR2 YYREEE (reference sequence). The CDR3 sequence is CASSSLAEIPGAETQYF. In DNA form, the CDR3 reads TGTGCCAGCAGCTCGCTAGCGGAAATCCCGGGGGCAGAGACCCAGTACTTC.

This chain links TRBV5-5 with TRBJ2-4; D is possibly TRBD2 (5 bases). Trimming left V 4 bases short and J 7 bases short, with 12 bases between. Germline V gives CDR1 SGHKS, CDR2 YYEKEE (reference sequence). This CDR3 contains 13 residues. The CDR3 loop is CASSQLGPNIQYF. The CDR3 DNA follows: TGTGCCAGCAGCCAACTAGGCCCCAACATTCAGTACTTC.

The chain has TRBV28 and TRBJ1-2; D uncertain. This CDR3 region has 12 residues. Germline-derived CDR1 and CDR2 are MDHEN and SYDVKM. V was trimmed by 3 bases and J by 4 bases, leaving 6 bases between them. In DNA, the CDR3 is TGTGCCAGCAGTTTTCGGCTCTATGGCTACACCTTC. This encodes CASSFRLYGYTF.

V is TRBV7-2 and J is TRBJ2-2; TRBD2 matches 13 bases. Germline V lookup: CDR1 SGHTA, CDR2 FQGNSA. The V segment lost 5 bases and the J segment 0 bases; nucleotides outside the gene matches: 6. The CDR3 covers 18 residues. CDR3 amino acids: CASSLGTSGAANTGELFF. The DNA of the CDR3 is TGTGCCAGCAGCCTAGGGACTAGCGGGGCCGCGAACACCGGGGAGCTGTTTTTT.

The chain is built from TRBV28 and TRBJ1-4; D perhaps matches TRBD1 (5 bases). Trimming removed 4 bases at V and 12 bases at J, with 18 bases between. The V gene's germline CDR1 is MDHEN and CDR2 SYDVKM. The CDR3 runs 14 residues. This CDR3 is CASSSRDRLWELFF. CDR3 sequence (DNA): TGTGCCAGCAGTTCGCGGGACCGCCTGTGGGAACTGTTTTTT.